These 19 T cell receptor beta chains originate from one sample sequenced in a study of blood T cell repertoires in COVID-19. The repertoire was sequenced with immunoSEQ multiplex PCR; TCRdb's copy has only in-frame clones and lacks some. In the table there are tens of thousands of clones, around 68% of which are singletons. The sequenced sample consisted of peripheral blood. These receptors all come from a woman aged 70-85 years with acute or convalescent COVID-19.

This chain joins TRBV28 and TRBJ2-6; TRBD1 aligns across 9 bases. The J segment lost 2 bases and the V segment lost 5 bases, leaving 10 bases of the junction unmatched. Germline V lookup: CDR1 MDHEN, CDR2 SYDVKM. The CDR3 totals 18 residues. The CDR3 reads CASSPPTGGTPGANVLTF. CDR3 DNA: TGTGCCAGCAGTCCACCGACAGGGGGTACCCCTGGGGCCAACGTCCTGACTTTC.

The chain links TRBV25-1 to TRBJ1-1; TRBD1 matches at 7 bases. The germline V gene encodes CDR1 MGHDK and CDR2 SYGVNS. V trimming: 5 bases; J trimming: 4 bases; junction bases outside the gene matches: 7. The CDR3 length is 14 residues. The CDR3 spells CASSSQGRGTEAFF. The CDR3 nucleotides read TGTGCCAGCAGTTCACAGGGGCGCGGCACTGAAGCTTTCTTT.

V and J are TRBV7-3 and TRBJ2-5; possible D gene TRBD2, 6 bases. The CDR3 has 13 residues. V was trimmed by 2 bases and J by 5 bases, leaving 9 bases between them. Germline V gene lookup returns CDR1 SGHTA and CDR2 FQGTGA. CDR3 DNA sequence: TGTGCCAGCAGCTTACGGGGGAGCGAGACCCAGTACTTC. Translated: CASSLRGSETQYF.

The table lists this clone with a few counts. The chain is built from TRBV11-2 and TRBJ2-3; 7 bases fit TRBD1. This CDR3 is built from 15 residues. CDR1 is SGHAT, CDR2 FQNNGV, per germline. V lost 4 bases to trimming and J lost 2 bases; unmatched junction nucleotides: 6. CDR3 nucleotide sequence: TGTGCCAGCAGCTCCGAGACAGGGTACACAGATACGCAGTATTTT. This translates into CASSSETGYTDTQYF. The entire variable domain, with the rest obtained from reference TRBV11-2 and TRBJ2-3, is as follows: EAGVAQSPRYKIIEKRQSVAFWCNPISGHATLYWYQQILGQGPKLLIQFQNNGVVDDSQLPKDRFSAERLKGVDSTLKIQPAKLEDSAVYLCASSSETGYTDTQYFGPGTRLTVL.

The J gene is TRBJ2-1, the V gene TRBV9, with 9 bases matching TRBD1. The CDR3 totals 15 residues. J gave up 4 bases and V 1 base, and 3 bases lay outside the gene matches. Germline-derived CDR1 and CDR2 are SGDLS and YYNGEE. CDR3 DNA sequence: TGTGCCAGCAGCGTAACAGGGGGCCCATACAATGAGCAGTTCTTC. As protein: CASSVTGGPYNEQFF.

The rearrangement joins TRBV2 to TRBJ1-1; D possibly corresponds to TRBD1 (6 bases). This CDR3 is 13 amino acids long. V was shortened by 6 bases and J by 4 bases, with 12 bases between the two germline ends. Germline lookup yields CDR1 SNHLY and CDR2 FYNNEI. The CDR3 sequence is CASRYREGTEAFF. The CDR3 DNA follows: TGTGCCAGCAGATACAGGGAGGGCACTGAAGCTTTCTTT.

The rearrangement uses TRBV27 and TRBJ2-7; a weak D match, TRBD1 (5 bases). Trimming took 2 bases from V and 4 from J, leaving 9 bases between them. Germline V lookup: CDR1 MNHEY, CDR2 SMNVEV (reference sequence). CDR3 length equals 13 residues. The CDR3 nucleotides are TGTGCCAGCAGTTTACGACAGAGTTACGAGCAGTACTTC. Translating it yields CASSLRQSYEQYF.

This clone was recorded once. This chain joins TRBV5-4 and TRBJ2-5, with D maybe TRBD1 (5 bases). The V gene lost 2 bases and the J gene lost 4 bases, with 12 bases spanning the gap. In germline, CDR1 is SGHNT, CDR2 YYREEE (reference sequence). The CDR3 is 14 amino acids. CDR3 sequence: CASSFMDRGETQYF. The CDR3 region has the DNA TGTGCCAGCAGCTTTATGGATAGGGGAGAGACCCAGTACTTC.

This clone was counted ten times or more. This rearrangement joins TRBV6-1 to TRBJ2-3; 12 bases fit TRBD2. V shed 0 bases and J 4 bases; nucleotides not matched to a gene: 2. Germline V gives CDR1 MNHNS, CDR2 SASEGT. This CDR3 region has 16 residues. CDR3: CASSEALAGGPDTQYF. The CDR3 region has the DNA TGTGCCAGCAGTGAAGCGCTAGCGGGGGGGCCAGATACGCAGTATTTT.

As DNA, the CDR3 is TGCGCCAGCAGCCAGGAAGCGACAGGGGGCTGGACTGAAGCTTTCTTT. Its translation: CASSQEATGGWTEAFF. The V and J genes are TRBV4-1 and TRBJ1-1; 10 bases align to TRBD1. Germline V gene data show CDR1 as MGHRA and CDR2 as YSYEKL. The CDR3 consists of 16 residues. V was clipped by 3 bases and J by 5 bases; unmatched bases: 9.

This chain uses TRBV10-3 with TRBJ2-2; the match to TRBD2 covers 14 bases. Germline CDR1 and CDR2: ENHRY and SYGVKD. J lost 3 bases, V lost 1 base, and 4 bases had no gene match. The CDR3 sequence is 18 residues long. The CDR3 region has the DNA TGTGCCATCAGTGAGTTGGGACTAGCGGGAGAAGACACCGGGGAGCTGTTTTTT. This sequence encodes CAISELGLAGEDTGELFF.

In DNA form, the CDR3 reads TGCGCTAGCGGTGTCGGTAACTATGGCTACACCTTC. It codes for CASGVGNYGYTF. The rearrangement uses TRBV5-1 and TRBJ1-2; no firm D call. This CDR3 comprises 12 residues. The germline V gene has CDR1 SGHRS and CDR2 YFSETQ.

The J gene is TRBJ2-3, the V gene TRBV7-2; D is uncertain. V gave up 4 bases and J gave up 2 bases, with 7 bases separating them. CDR1 is SGHTA, CDR2 FQGNSA, per germline. This CDR3 contains 13 residues. This CDR3 reads CASSYLITDTQYF. The CDR3 coding sequence is TGTGCCAGCAGCTATCTTATCACAGATACGCAGTATTTT.

The CDR3: CSASSQRGYNEQFF. CDR3 bases: TGCAGTGCTAGTAGCCAGCGGGGTTACAATGAGCAGTTCTTC. V and J are TRBV20-1 and TRBJ2-1, with 7 bases identical to TRBD2. Losses at the gene ends were 3 bases for V and 4 bases for J; bases not matched to a gene: 6. The CDR3 spans 14 residues. Germline values: CDR1 DFQATT, CDR2 SNEGSKA (reference sequence).

This rearrangement joins TRBV7-2 to TRBJ2-7; D unclear. Trimming cost V 5 bases and J 7 bases, with 18 bases left between them. The CDR3 has 14 amino acids. CDR1 and CDR2 from the germline V gene are SGHTA and FQGNSA. The CDR3 DNA sequence: TGTGCCAGCAGCCCCCCCTCGACATTGAGTGAGCAGTACTTC. This sequence encodes CASSPPSTLSEQYF.

V and J are TRBV24-1 and TRBJ1-2; 11 bases agree with TRBD1. The junction had 8 bases not matched to a gene; V was cut back by 8 bases and J by 4 bases. This CDR3 region has 15 residues. Germline CDR1 is KGHDR and CDR2 is SFDVKD. CDR3 loop: CATNSGQGAGYGYTF. The CDR3 bases are TGTGCCACCAACTCTGGACAGGGGGCGGGCTATGGCTACACCTTC.

The chain uses TRBV3-1 (or the pseudogene TRBV3-2) and TRBJ1-2; D is possibly TRBD1 (6 bases). Trimming stripped 4 bases from V and 4 bases from J, with 25 bases between. The CDR3 extends over 18 amino acids. Looked up from germline, CDR1 is LGHDT and CDR2 is YNNKEL (reference sequence). CDR3: CASSPGARGGLRAYGYTF. Written as DNA, the CDR3 is TGTGCCAGCAGCCCTGGCGCCAGGGGAGGGTTGAGGGCCTATGGCTACACCTTC.

In DNA, the CDR3 is TGTGCCAGCAGCCAAGCGGGGAGGGGTGGCTACACCTTC. This codes for CASSQAGRGGYTF. The V gene is TRBV3-1 (or the pseudogene TRBV3-2), the J gene TRBJ1-2; weak D call: TRBD1 (5 bases). From germline, CDR1 is LGHDT and CDR2 YNNKEL (reference sequence). Trimming pared 1 base from V and 7 bases from J, leaving 10 bases between. This CDR3 has 13 residues.

The rearrangement links TRBV30 to TRBJ2-3, with 11 positions matching TRBD2. The V gene end was trimmed by 0 bases and the J gene end by 4 bases; junction bases not matched to a gene: 0. The germline CDR1 and CDR2 sequences are GTSNPN and SVGIG (reference sequence). The CDR3 is made up of 14 amino acids. The CDR3 region is CAWSVLAGADTQYF. CDR3 nucleotide sequence: TGTGCCTGGAGTGTACTAGCGGGAGCAGATACGCAGTATTTT. The full variable domain, completed using reference TRBV30 and TRBJ2-3, is SQTIHQWPATLVQPVGSPLSLECTVEGTSNPNLYWYRQAAGRGLQLLFYSVGIGQISSEVPQNLSASRPQDRQFILSSKKLLLSDSGFYLCAWSVLAGADTQYFGPGTRLTVL.